The 15 T cell receptor beta chains below all came from one sample that was sequenced in a study of CD8 T cells in Susac syndrome (dated by TCRdb to 2018 to 2020). The method was the immunoSEQ multiplex PCR assay. RNA was extracted with the RNeasy kit and about 0.5 to 1 ug was reverse transcribed using random hexamers. TCRdb redid the processing of the public reads, applying fastp at Q25 and MiXCR, and retained in-frame beta chains. Rows are combined by CDR3 protein, so each entry shows the most common genes and DNA. For this sample there are 250,000 to 350,000 distinct CDR3 sequences; about 90% appear just once. The top ten hold roughly 0.07% of the sample. The specimen sequenced was CD4+ T cells from PBMCs. These TCRs come from a human donor with multiple sclerosis.

The CDR3 DNA sequence: TGCAGTGCTAGGGAGTCTGGAAACACCATATATTTT. Protein: CSARESGNTIYF. The chain joins TRBV20-1 to TRBJ1-3, with D uncertain. Looked up from germline, CDR1 is DFQATT and CDR2 is SNEGSKA (reference sequence). The CDR3 is 12 residues long. The germline V and J ends were trimmed by 3 bases and 1 base, with 4 bases remaining between them.

This chain connects TRBV5-4 to TRBJ2-5, with D perhaps matching TRBD1 (5 bases). Germline V CDR1 and CDR2: SGHNT, YYREEE (reference sequence). The ends were cut back, 3 bases at V and 2 bases at J, with 11 bases in the middle. CDR3 length equals 14 residues. The CDR3 protein is CASSSDTYQETQYF. CDR3 nucleotide sequence: TGTGCCAGCAGCTCGGACACTTATCAAGAGACCCAGTACTTC.

The rearrangement links TRBV5-4 to TRBJ1-4; weak D call: TRBD1 (6 bases). V gave up 4 bases and J gave up 6 bases, with 16 bases separating them. Looked up from germline, CDR1 is SGHNT and CDR2 is YYREEE (reference sequence). The CDR3 has 15 amino acids. In DNA, the CDR3 is TGTGCCAGCAGCCCGGACCAGGGGAGTGATGAAAAACTGTTTTTT. Its translation: CASSPDQGSDEKLFF.

V usage is TRBV4-1 and J usage is TRBJ2-7; D is undetermined. Germline V gene lookup returns CDR1 MGHRA and CDR2 YSYEKL. The CDR3 is 16 amino acids. The V end was cut by 1 base, the J end by 0 bases, with 13 bases between. CDR3 coding DNA: TGCGCCAGCAGCCAAGGTCCCCGGTATGGCTCCTACGAGCAGTACTTC. Translating gives CASSQGPRYGSYEQYF.

This chain connects TRBV2 to TRBJ2-2; D is perhaps TRBD2 (6 bases). From germline, CDR1 is SNHLY and CDR2 FYNNEI. The CDR3 is 14 amino acids. The V gene lost 2 bases and the J gene lost 6 bases, with 10 bases spanning the gap. In DNA form, the CDR3 reads TGTGCCAGCAGTGAATGGCGGGAATCCGGGGAGCTGTTTTTT. It translates to CASSEWRESGELFF.

The rearrangement uses TRBV20-1 and TRBJ2-1; 14 nucleotides line up with TRBD2. In germline, CDR1 is DFQATT, CDR2 SNEGSKA (reference sequence). Trimming cost V 6 bases and J 7 bases; bases outside gene matches: 2. The CDR3 is 13 amino acids. The CDR3 loop is CSARLAGGNEQFF. The CDR3 bases are TGCAGTGCCCGACTAGCGGGAGGGAATGAGCAGTTCTTC.

The chain joins TRBV30 to TRBJ1-5; the match to TRBD1 covers 8 bases. Trimming removed 0 bases from V and 3 bases from J; junction bases left unmatched: 7. The CDR3 consists of 16 residues. Germline V CDR1 and CDR2: GTSNPN, SVGIG (reference sequence). CDR3 in amino acids: CAWSVPWTGSNQPQHF. The CDR3 DNA is TGTGCCTGGAGTGTACCCTGGACAGGGTCCAATCAGCCCCAGCATTTT.

This sequence joins TRBV9 and TRBJ2-1; no reliable D call. Germline CDR1 SGDLS, CDR2 YYNGEE. Trimming removed 5 bases from V and 7 bases from J, with 19 bases in between. The CDR3 loop spans 15 amino acids. The CDR3: CASSAGPPRANEQFF. The DNA of the CDR3 is TGTGCCAGCAGTGCCGGGCCTCCTCGGGCGAATGAGCAGTTCTTC.

This sequence joins TRBV25-1 and TRBJ1-1, with 8 positions matching TRBD1. V dropped 1 base and J dropped 5; count of bases not matched to a gene: 15. The CDR3 extends over 18 amino acids. Germline V CDR1 and CDR2: MGHDK, SYGVNS. Written as DNA, the CDR3 is TGTGCCAGCAGTGAATTACGTGTGCGAGGCAGGGGGCTGACTGAAGCTTTCTTT. The encoded protein is CASSELRVRGRGLTEAFF.

The chain recombines TRBV7-8 with TRBJ1-3; no definite D call. This CDR3 is built from 14 residues. Trimming removed 1 base at V and 2 bases at J, with 6 bases between. Germline V gene lookup returns CDR1 SGHVS and CDR2 FQNEAQ. The CDR3 region is CASSLEPTGNTIYF. In nucleotides, the CDR3 is TGTGCCAGCAGCTTAGAGCCCACTGGAAACACCATATATTTT. Drawing the rest from reference TRBV7-8 and TRBJ1-3, the complete variable domain is GAGVSQSPRYKVAKRGQDVALRCDPISGHVSLFWYQQALGQGPEFLTYFQNEAQLDKSGLPSDRFFAERPEGSVSTLKIQRTQQEDSAVYLCASSLEPTGNTIYFGEGSWLTVV.

V and J are TRBV7-8 and TRBJ2-7; TRBD2 agrees at 16 bases. Germline V CDR1 and CDR2: SGHVS, FQNEAQ. V dropped 5 bases and J dropped 7; count of bases not matched to a gene: 8. This CDR3 is 16 amino acids long. Here the CDR3 DNA reads TGTGCCAGCAGCGCCGGGACTAGCGGGAGGGCCCAGGAGCAGTACTTC. Protein sequence: CASSAGTSGRAQEQYF.

The genes are TRBV4-3 and TRBJ2-4; 8 bases line up with TRBD1. V shed 1 base, J shed 5 bases, and the junction held 10 bases outside the gene matches. CDR1 and CDR2 from the germline V gene are LGHNA and YSLEER. This CDR3 has 17 amino acids. The CDR3 nucleotides are TGCGCCAGCAGCCAAGTTCTCAGGGGGCGCGGACAAAACATTCAGTACTTC. This sequence encodes CASSQVLRGRGQNIQYF.

The chain combines TRBV5-6 with TRBJ2-7, with 8 positions matching TRBD2. After removal of 2 bases from V and 4 bases from J, the junction contained 2 bases not matched to a gene. The CDR3 spans 13 residues. Looked up from germline, CDR1 is SGHDT and CDR2 is YYEEEE. The DNA for the CDR3 is TGTGCCAGCAGCTTCGGACTAGCATACGAGCAGTACTTC. Its protein is CASSFGLAYEQYF.

CDR3 amino acids: CSASGAGSSYNEQFF. In nucleotides, the CDR3 is TGCAGTGCTAGTGGAGCGGGAAGCTCCTACAATGAGCAGTTCTTC. The V and J genes are TRBV20-1 and TRBJ2-1; 7 bases map to TRBD2. Germline CDR1 DFQATT, CDR2 SNEGSKA (reference sequence). Trimming at V came to 3 bases and at J to 0 bases, leaving 5 bases not matched to a gene. This CDR3 is 15 amino acids long.

The rearrangement uses TRBV19 and TRBJ2-1; TRBD2 is a possible D gene (5 bases). This CDR3 is 15 amino acids long. The V end was cut by 3 bases, the J end by 5 bases, with 14 bases between. Germline V CDR1 and CDR2: LNHDA, SQIVND (reference sequence). The CDR3 spells CASSIGVAPDNEQFF. The DNA of the CDR3 is TGTGCCAGTAGTATCGGGGTAGCGCCCGACAATGAGCAGTTCTTC.